This TCR beta chain was recovered during a study of CXCR3-negative and CXCR3-positive naive CD8 T cells. Overall study findings and caveats: Similarly elevated diversity marked both naive subsets, with memory CD8+ cells showing far lower diversity.

There are 16 residues in the CDR3. CDR1 is SGHVS, CDR2 FQNEAQ, per germline. About this clonotype: The antigen is undetermined.

Preparation of TRB cDNA libraries relied on 5' RACE carrying UMI labels. Each CDR3 protein gets one entry in TCRdb, which reprocessed the 5' RACE reads and gives no DNA. With under 30,000 distinct CDR3 sequences in the sample, the ten largest clones hold about a tenth. This clonotype was sampled from a human donor in good health. Some clones in this sample may be carry-over from other donors' samples. V usage is TRBV7-8 and J usage is TRBJ2-3; TCRdb calls TRBD2, which cannot be checked without DNA. Input material: memory CD8+ T cells from blood. CDR3 loop: CASSLTSGDPTDTQYF. The variable domain in full, with the rest retrieved from reference TRBV7-8 and TRBJ2-3, is GAGVSQSPRYKVAKRGQDVALRCDPISGHVSLFWYQQALGQGPEFLTYFQNEAQLDKSGLPSDRFFAERPEGSVSTLKIQRTQQEDSAVYLCASSLTSGDPTDTQYFGPGTRLTVL.